The next 25 T cell receptor beta chains were all read from a single sample in a study of T cell changes during pregnancy in multiple sclerosis. The method was immunoSEQ multiplex PCR; TCRdb's version includes in-frame clones alone and lacks a portion of them. There are about 80,000 clones in the sample; just over 90% occur only once, and approximately 1.4% lies in the top ten. Sequenced material: peripheral blood, taken before pregnancy. These receptors were collected from a female donor with multiple sclerosis, enrolled in a pregnancy study.

This chain links TRBV9 with TRBJ2-1; 10 bases match TRBD1. The CDR3 consists of 17 residues. V was pared by 0 bases and J by 8 bases, with 11 bases of the junction left unmatched. The germline V gene encodes CDR1 SGDLS and CDR2 YYNGEE. DNA of the CDR3: TGTGCCAGCAGCGTAGGACAGGGGGCGGTACTACAATATGAGCAGTTCTTC. As protein: CASSVGQGAVLQYEQFF.

The rearrangement uses TRBV11-1 and TRBJ1-1, with unresolved D. V lost 3 bases to trimming and J lost 4 bases, with 9 bases between them. The CDR3 is 13 amino acids. Germline V CDR1 and CDR2: SGHAT, FQDESV (reference sequence). The CDR3 DNA reads as TGTGCCAGCAGCTTTGGACTGGTCACTGAAGCTTTCTTT. Encoded protein: CASSFGLVTEAFF. Drawing the rest from reference TRBV11-1 and TRBJ1-1, the complete variable domain is EAEVAQSPRYKITEKSQAVAFWCDPISGHATLYWYRQILGQGPELLVQFQDESVVDDSQLPKDRFSAERLKGVDSTLKIQPAELGDSAMYLCASSFGLVTEAFFGQGTRLTVV.

The CDR3 DNA sequence: TGTGCCTGGGGGACAGTTACCTACAATGAGCAGTTCTTC. Its protein is CAWGTVTYNEQFF. The J gene is TRBJ2-1, the V gene TRBV30; 7 nucleotides match TRBD1. Germline trimming cut 5 bases from V and 2 bases from J; bases unmatched to any gene: 3. The V gene's germline CDR1 is GTSNPN and CDR2 SVGIG (reference sequence). The CDR3 consists of 13 residues.

This clone was observed once. This sequence joins TRBV7-8 and TRBJ2-3; 12 bases fit TRBD2. The ends lost 1 base at V and 6 bases at J; junction bases unmatched: 14. This CDR3 comprises 19 residues. The V gene's germline CDR1 is SGHVS and CDR2 FQNEAQ. DNA for the CDR3: TGTGCCAGCAGCTTAGGGAGGGTGCTAGCGGGGGGGCCAGGGGATACGCAGTATTTT. It encodes CASSLGRVLAGGPGDTQYF.

The rearrangement joins TRBV7-8 to TRBJ2-5, with a tentative D call TRBD1 (6 bases). CDR1 is SGHVS and CDR2 is FQNEAQ in the germline V gene. Trimming removed 5 bases at V and 5 bases at J, with 18 bases between. This CDR3 has 15 amino acids. The CDR3 loop reads CASSKANHREETQYF. The DNA of the CDR3 is TGTGCCAGCAGCAAAGCCAACCACAGGGAGGAGACCCAGTACTTC.

V usage is TRBV9 and J usage is TRBJ2-3; D unresolved. The germline V gene has CDR1 SGDLS and CDR2 YYNGEE. The germline V and J ends were trimmed by 3 bases and 4 bases, with 6 bases remaining between them. This CDR3 has 12 residues. In nucleotides, the CDR3 is TGTGCCAGCAGCGGTAATGCAGATACGCAGTATTTT. It translates to CASSGNADTQYF. Complete variable domain (other parts from reference TRBV9 and TRBJ2-3): DSGVTQTPKHLITATGQRVTLRCSPRSGDLSVYWYQQSLDQGLQFLIQYYNGEERAKGNILERFSAQQFPDLHSELNLSSLELGDSALYFCASSGNADTQYFGPGTRLTVL.

This chain joins TRBV10-3 and TRBJ1-5; perhaps TRBD1 as D (5 bases). Trimming took 6 bases from V and 5 from J, leaving 14 bases between them. Germline loops: CDR1 ENHRY, CDR2 SYGVKD. The CDR3 extends over 14 amino acids. Here the CDR3 reads CAISQHGGDQPQHF. DNA of the CDR3: TGTGCCATCAGCCAACATGGGGGGGATCAGCCCCAGCATTTT.

The chain joins TRBV2 to TRBJ1-6; the D is unclear. The CDR3 spans 13 residues. V was cut by 2 bases and J by 10 bases, with 9 bases left in between. Germline CDR1 SNHLY, CDR2 FYNNEI. The CDR3 DNA reads TGTGCCAGCAGTGAAATGGGCAACTCACCCCTCCACTTT. Translated, it gives CASSEMGNSPLHF. The variable domain in full, completed from reference TRBV2 and TRBJ1-6, reads EPEVTQTPSHQVTQMGQEVILRCVPISNHLYFYWYRQILGQKVEFLVSFYNNEISEKSEIFDDQFSVERPDGSNFTLKIRSTKLEDSAMYFCASSEMGNSPLHFGNGTRLTVT.

This chain connects TRBV4-2 to TRBJ1-3, with 7 bases lining up with TRBD1. J gave up 5 bases and V 3 bases, and 10 bases lay outside the gene matches. The CDR3 totals 16 residues. The germline gives CDR1 LGHNA, CDR2 YNFKEQ. The CDR3 protein is CASSQENRGARNTIYF. The CDR3 nucleotides are TGTGCCAGCAGCCAGGAAAACAGGGGTGCTAGAAACACCATATATTTT.

This chain links TRBV15 with TRBJ2-1; 8 bases agree with TRBD1. The V segment lost 5 bases and the J segment 2 bases; nucleotides outside the gene matches: 5. The CDR3 runs 15 residues. Germline loops: CDR1 LNHNV, CDR2 YYDKDF (reference sequence). The CDR3 loop is CATSSTGVTYNEQFF. The CDR3 DNA reads as TGTGCCACCAGCTCGACAGGGGTCACCTACAATGAGCAGTTCTTC.

This clone showed up just once. The rearrangement joins TRBV15 to TRBJ2-1; 11 bases map to TRBD1. CDR1 is LNHNV and CDR2 is YYDKDF in the germline V gene (reference sequence). The length of the CDR3 is 16 residues. V was pared by 0 bases and J by 2 bases, with 0 bases of the junction left unmatched. The CDR3 spells CATSREGQGAYNEQFF. The CDR3, as DNA: TGTGCCACCAGCAGAGAGGGACAGGGGGCCTACAATGAGCAGTTCTTC.

This chain uses TRBV4-2 with TRBJ2-3; D is perhaps TRBD2 (5 bases). Germline CDR1 and CDR2: LGHNA and YNFKEQ. V shed 1 base and J shed 3 bases, with 17 bases lying between them. The CDR3 length is 17 residues. The CDR3 sequence is CASSQGASGRETDTQYF. DNA of the CDR3: TGTGCCAGCAGCCAAGGCGCGAGCGGCCGAGAGACAGATACGCAGTATTTT.

The gene calls are TRBV15 and TRBJ2-3; 9 bases are shared with TRBD1. The germline gives CDR1 LNHNV, CDR2 YYDKDF (reference sequence). The CDR3 extends over 13 amino acids. With V trimmed by 5 bases and J by 3 bases, 0 bases remained unmatched. Here the CDR3 DNA reads TGTGCCACCAGCGGACAGGGGACAGATACGCAGTATTTT. It yields the protein CATSGQGTDTQYF.

The rearrangement links TRBV28 to TRBJ1-1; TRBD1 matches at 8 bases. This CDR3 contains 11 residues. V shed 10 bases and J 6 bases; nucleotides not matched to a gene: 4. CDR1 and CDR2 from the germline V gene are MDHEN and SYDVKM. CDR3 DNA sequence: TGTGCCACCAGGGGGCAGCCTGAAGCTTTCTTT. This codes for CATRGQPEAFF.

V and J are TRBV11-3 and TRBJ2-7; D is possibly TRBD2 (5 bases). V was clipped by 4 bases and J by 7 bases, with 8 bases between them. CDR1 and CDR2 from the germline V gene are SGHNT and YENEEA. CDR3 length: 11 residues. The CDR3, as DNA: TGTGCCAGCAGCTCGGGATCGGAGCAGTACTTC. Translation: CASSSGSEQYF.

The chain combines TRBV19 with TRBJ1-5; TRBD1 matches at 7 bases. Germline values: CDR1 LNHDA, CDR2 SQIVND (reference sequence). This CDR3 has 15 amino acids. Trimming took 8 bases from V and 7 from J; bases not matched to a gene: 14. The DNA for the CDR3 is TGTGCCAGTTCCACAGGGGTCGGTGGAGGCCAGCCCCAGCATTTT. It encodes CASSTGVGGGQPQHF.

The chain is built from TRBV5-6 and TRBJ1-2; 7 bases match TRBD1. Germline V lookup: CDR1 SGHDT, CDR2 YYEEEE. CDR3 length: 16 residues. Losses at the gene ends were 2 bases for V and 7 bases for J; bases not matched to a gene: 14. Written as DNA, the CDR3 is TGTGCCAGCAGCTTCATCCCCGACAGGGCGCGAAGTGGCTACACCTTC. This sequence encodes CASSFIPDRARSGYTF.

The chain uses TRBV14 and TRBJ2-3; a possible D gene is TRBD2 (6 bases). The CDR3 runs 14 residues. Trimming took 0 bases from V and 5 from J, leaving 9 bases between them. Germline values: CDR1 SGHDN, CDR2 FVKESK. The CDR3 spells CASSQDYGRDTQYF. CDR3 nucleotide sequence: TGTGCCAGCAGCCAAGATTACGGGAGAGATACGCAGTATTTT.

The genes are TRBV6-1 and TRBJ1-1; 7 nucleotides line up with TRBD1. The CDR3 runs 13 residues. Germline loops: CDR1 MNHNS, CDR2 SASEGT. The J segment lost 4 bases and the V segment lost 8 bases, leaving 7 bases of the junction unmatched. The CDR3 sequence is CASRDRAITEAFF. The CDR3 DNA reads as TGTGCCAGCCGAGACAGGGCAATCACTGAAGCTTTCTTT.

The chain employs TRBV6-6 and TRBJ2-7; the D gene is possibly TRBD1 (6 bases). V lost 4 bases, J lost 3 bases, and 10 bases lay in between. This CDR3 spans 13 amino acids. The germline V gene has CDR1 MNHNY and CDR2 SVGAGI (reference sequence). CDR3 in DNA: TGTGCCAGCAGTTCCCGGACAGACTACGAGCAGTACTTC. Its translation: CASSSRTDYEQYF.

This clone was seen only once. This rearrangement joins TRBV6-5 to TRBJ2-7, with D maybe TRBD2 (6 bases). V was pared by 3 bases and J by 0 bases, with 12 bases between. Looked up from germline, CDR1 is MNHEY and CDR2 is SVGAGI. CDR3 length: 15 amino acids. The CDR3 DNA sequence: TGTGCCAGCAGTTATTCGGGAGACAGCTCCTACGAGCAGTACTTC. Amino acid sequence: CASSYSGDSSYEQYF.

The V gene is TRBV10-3, the J gene TRBJ2-1; weak D call: TRBD2 (7 bases). The germline gives CDR1 ENHRY, CDR2 SYGVKD. CDR3 length: 16 residues. Trimming stripped 2 bases from V and 1 base from J, with 12 bases between. The CDR3 here is CAISEGQRGSYNEQFF. In DNA form, the CDR3 reads TGTGCCATCAGTGAGGGACAGCGGGGTTCCTACAATGAGCAGTTCTTC.

V usage is TRBV7-2 and J usage is TRBJ2-7, with D perhaps matching TRBD1 (5 bases). Between the trimmed V and J ends, which lost 5 bases and 1 base, there was a span of 9 bases. The CDR3 is made up of 13 amino acids. Germline CDR1 reads SGHTA; CDR2 reads FQGNSA. This CDR3 is CASSQGKSYEQYF. In DNA, the CDR3 is TGTGCCAGCAGCCAGGGAAAGTCCTACGAGCAGTACTTC.

V is TRBV30 and J is TRBJ1-4, with a weak D call TRBD1 (5 bases). CDR3 length: 12 amino acids. Between the trimmed V and J ends, which lost 0 bases and 8 bases, there was a span of 7 bases. Germline assignment: CDR1 GTSNPN and CDR2 SVGIG (reference sequence). CDR3: CAWSVTGEKLFF. In DNA form, the CDR3 reads TGTGCCTGGAGTGTAACAGGAGAAAAACTGTTTTTT.

The chain joins TRBV29-1 to TRBJ2-1, with a possible D match to TRBD2 (5 bases). The CDR3 has 15 residues. V lost 3 bases to trimming and J lost 7 bases, with 19 bases between them. Germline lookup yields CDR1 SQVTM and CDR2 ANQGSEA. This chain's CDR3 is CSVDSSSLAGNEQFF. The DNA for the CDR3 is TGCAGCGTTGATTCTTCGAGCCTAGCTGGGAATGAGCAGTTCTTC.